This T cell receptor (beta chain) is drawn from a study of early stage breast cancer tumors (dated 2017 in TCRdb). About the full investigation: Of the 15 to 20 invasive breast tumors, roughly 13 were found to be estrogen receptor-positive, progesterone receptor-positive and HER2-negative. Of the roughly twelve ER+/PR+/HER2- tumors, eight were classified as invasive ductal carcinomas and four as invasive lobular carcinomas. On average, each sample got around 10-fold read coverage. Across all samples, more than 2.5 million templates representing approximately 1 million unique clonotypes were detected. Broad study findings and their caveats: Because the cohort was small, a breakdown by tumor subtype could not be done. Repertoires from blood and normal breast were more alike than repertoires from blood and tumor, and in about 90% of the 16 patients, comparing each tissue with blood separated tumor from normal. Enriched TCRB sequences shared across patients were found to be mostly commonly generated sequences that were unlikely to play an important role in the tumor microenvironment. Compared with adjacent normal breast tissue, tumors had roughly 2.5-fold higher T cell density and higher clonality. Chain pairing and functional markers such as CD4, CD8 and FOXP3 were not captured by bulk genomic DNA sequencing of unsorted cells.

The study profiled bulk TCR beta-chain repertoires in matched peripheral blood, tumor and adjacent normal breast tissue taken from approximately 15 patients with early-stage breast cancer. Before surgery, whole blood (about 5-10 mL) was collected into EDTA tubes and processed within 2 hours. Ficoll-Paque centrifugation in SepMate-50 tubes was used to isolate peripheral blood mononuclear cells. PBMCs were cryopreserved in 90% FBS with roughly 10% DMSO in aliquots of roughly 1.8 to 4.5 million cells and stored in liquid nitrogen. Genomic DNA was extracted with the Qiagen AllPrep DNA/RNA Mini kit. Remarks on this clone: No cognate antigen has been identified for it. No base qualities exist here, and no much larger clone lies one base off it.

According to the germline V gene, CDR1 reads SGHAT and CDR2 reads FQNNGV. Measured from the cysteine to the phenylalanine, the CDR3 is 13 residues long. Only the CDR3 region is kept as DNA, spanning 39 bases read in frame from base 1. V and J are truncated by 5 bases and 0 bases respectively, leaving an intervening sequence of 7 bases. Each sample was amplified in two independent genomic DNA replicates, using 0.4 to 0.6 ug for blood and 1.5 ug for tumor or normal breast. TCRB sequencing of genomic DNA was carried out with the ImmunoSeq Intro kit according to the manufacturer's instructions. For absolute quantification, the roughly 33-cycle multiplex PCR included proprietary primers along with spike-in control sequences. Single-end 150-bp reads were used to sequence an 87-bp fragment covering the CDR3 and the flanking V and J genes. Seven samples, each with two replicates, were multiplexed per lane of an Illumina MiSeq using version 3.0 chemistry. In the original analysis: Raw data were processed with the vendor's proprietary pipeline, and both replicates were merged into a single result per sample. A clonotype was defined as productive rearrangements that share the same V-gene family, CDR3 amino acid sequence and J-gene segment. Clonality was computed as 1 minus the normalized Shannon entropy (Pielou evenness) of TCRB abundances. T cell density was estimated by dividing total templates by the number of input cells inferred from the DNA input amount. Recon was used with default parameters to estimate total repertoire diversity and clonality. Tumor-enriched clonotypes were defined as having over 0.1% abundance in tumor and at least 32-fold higher abundance than in normal breast. TCRdb holds this immuneACCESS table with in-frame rearrangements only. Some clones are missing; in checked studies, unresolved V genes explain under half, and the rest has no known cause. V and J calls plus clone size are reproduced from that table; the DNA served to infer D and trimming. This sample gives some 48,000 clones in total; 75% to 85% of them show up just once. Under 1.5% of the sample is in the top ten clones.

The clonotype originates from a person aged 45-60 years with breast cancer. Here the chain combines TRBV11-2 and TRBJ1-1, with no D gene named confidently. The source material was blood. The nucleotides read TGTGCCAGCAGCCCCCGCGTGAACACTGAAGCTTTCTTT. Translated, this is CASSPRVNTEAFF.